Sequencing of this TCR beta chain was carried out in a study of blood T cell repertoires in COVID-19. CDR1 and CDR2 from the germline V gene are SGHTA and FQGNSA. CDR3 length: 16 residues. The V and J ends lost 4 bases and 0 bases respectively, with 14 bases between them. Cohorts were assigned according to the clinical history that participants reported. Libraries were prepared by immunoSEQ multiplex PCR; TCRdb keeps only in-frame clonotypes and omits some of them. The table has approximately 220,000 clones, roughly 80% seen once. This TCR derives from a woman in her forties or fifties who had been exposed to COVID-19. Material for sequencing was PBMCs or T cells enriched from blood (not recorded which). The V gene is TRBV7-2, the J gene TRBJ2-3, with D possibly being TRBD2 (6 bases). The CDR3, as DNA: TGTGCCAGCAGCTGGAGGGAAGCGGAGAGCACAGATACGCAGTATTTT. Protein sequence: CASSWREAESTDTQYF.